The rows below give T cell receptor beta chains drawn from one sample of a study. TCRdb reanalysed the RT-PCR reads using MiXCR and keeps one entry per CDR3 protein. The sample yields about 680,000 distinct CDR3 sequences, more than 13% seen once. The specimen sequenced was memory CD4+ T cells from blood. Source of these receptors: a female donor in good health, serving as a healthy control. Both conserved end residues are part of each CDR3. D genes are given only for firm matches. For some rows the clone size is stated as once, few or many, or as a class when expanded; others skip it.

v_call	clone_size	j_call	d_call	cdr3_aa	cdr3_nt
TRBV5-1	many	TRBJ2-3	TRBD2	CASSLGAGDQDTQYF	TGCGCCAGCAGCTTGGGTGCGGGAGATCAGGATACGCAGTATTTT
TRBV5-1	.	TRBJ2-2	.	CASSPPLDSTGELFF	TGCGCCAGCAGCCCCCCCTTGGACAGCACCGGGGAGCTGTTTTTT
TRBV19	.	TRBJ1-1	.	CASSPGTSFTEAFF	TGTGCCAGTAGTCCCGGGACTTCCTTTACTGAAGCTTTCTTT
TRBV5-6	many	TRBJ1-5	.	CASSFGDYSNQPQHF	TGTGCCAGCAGCTTTGGGGATTATAGCAATCAGCCCCAGCATTTT
TRBV20-1	many	TRBJ2-2	.	CSASFQGTGTGELFF	TGCAGTGCTAGCTTCCAGGGTACTGGCACCGGGGAGCTGTTTTTT
TRBV7-9	few	TRBJ1-4	.	CASSREFDSSYAELFF	TGTGCCAGCAGCCGAGAATTCGACAGTTCGTACGCGGAACTGTTTTTT
TRBV21-1	.	TRBJ1-2	.	CASSKALRGTEANYGYTF	TGTGCCAGCAGCAAAGCGCTAAGGGGGACCGAGGCTAACTATGGCTACACCTTC
TRBV11-2	.	TRBJ1-1	.	CASSWGPTVEAFF	TGTGCCAGCAGCTGGGGACCTACAGTTGAAGCTTTCTTT
TRBV4-3	few	TRBJ1-4	TRBD1	CASSRETPGQGVEKLFF	TGCGCCAGCAGCCGAGAAACTCCGGGACAGGGAGTTGAAAAACTGTTTTTT
TRBV4-2	few	TRBJ1-1	.	CASSFLPGLPNTEAFF	TGTGCCAGCAGCTTCCTCCCGGGCCTCCCGAACACTGAAGCTTTCTTT